This T cell receptor (beta chain) comes out of a study of T cells expressing NK-cell markers. Study at large: Underlying the TCR beta repertoires were sorted CD3+CD56+NKG2C+, CD3+CD56+NKG2C- and CD3+CD56-NKG2C+ T cells. Whole-study results and caveats: For a few donors, these clonotypes were likewise the leading ones in the CD3+CD56-NKG2C+ fraction.

TCRdb re-called the 5' RACE reads and catalogs CDR3 proteins one per entry, DNA excluded. This table lists 150,000 to 180,000 distinct CDR3 sequences. For this clonotype: Antigen: not known.

The CDR3 is 15 amino acids. Per the germline V gene, CDR1 is SGHAT and CDR2 is FQNNGV. The clonotype originates from a woman between 45 and 60 years old in good health. This chain uses TRBV11-2 with TRBJ2-1; TCRdb returns TRBD2, unconfirmable since there is no DNA. Sequencing used blood T cells: a sorted CD56 or NKG2C T cell subset, CD4+ or CD8+ T cells, or bulk PBMC T cells (not recorded which). CDR3 loop: CASSPGTSEYNEQFF.